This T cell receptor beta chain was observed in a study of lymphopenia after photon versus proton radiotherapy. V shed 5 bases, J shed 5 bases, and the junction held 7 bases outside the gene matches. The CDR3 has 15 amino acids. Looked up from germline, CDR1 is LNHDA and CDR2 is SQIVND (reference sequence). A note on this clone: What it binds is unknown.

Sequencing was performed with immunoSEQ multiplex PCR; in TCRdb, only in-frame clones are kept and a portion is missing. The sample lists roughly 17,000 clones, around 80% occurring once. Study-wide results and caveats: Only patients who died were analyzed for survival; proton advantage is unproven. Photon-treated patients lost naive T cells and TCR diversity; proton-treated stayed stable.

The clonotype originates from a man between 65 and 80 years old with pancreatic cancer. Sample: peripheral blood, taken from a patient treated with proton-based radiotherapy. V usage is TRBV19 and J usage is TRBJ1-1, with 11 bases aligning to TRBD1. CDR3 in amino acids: CASSYRDRGGTEAFF. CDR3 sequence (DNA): TGTGCCAGTAGTTACCGGGACAGGGGGGGAACTGAAGCTTTCTTT.